Listed here are 10 T cell receptor beta chains from one sample, sequenced in a study of Ad26.COV2.S vaccination and SARS-CoV-2 variants (dated by TCRdb to about 2021). The treatment or condition label, as the study defines it: about 20 received Ad26.COV2.S at low or high dose, single or two shots; roughly five received placebo; per-sample allocation not given. For vaccine and placebo recipients, repertoires were sequenced using samples collected on day 63 after the first injection. The library was obtained by the immunoSEQ multiplex PCR assay. The immuneACCESS repertoire file appears here via TCRdb, limited to in-frame rearrangements. These files lack a portion of the clones; in checked studies, under half of the deficit traces to unresolved V genes, and the cause of the others is not known. This sample is represented by more than 300,000 clones; around four fifths of them were singletons. The top ten clonotypes cover 2.1% of the sample.

The sample here was peripheral blood, taken in a trial of Ad26.COV2.S vaccine versus placebo. The receptors here all came from a person between 18 and 59 years old who received the Ad26.COV2.S COVID-19 vaccine or a placebo.

The chain has TRBV5-1 and TRBJ2-7, with a possible D match to TRBD2 (6 bases). The CDR3 runs to 18 residues. The ends were cut back, 0 bases at V and 3 bases at J, with 22 bases in the middle. Germline V lookup: CDR1 SGHRS, CDR2 YFSETQ. The CDR3 DNA sequence: TGCGCCAGCAGCTTGGGGCGGAGGGGCCCGCCGAAGTTCTACGAGCAGTACTTC. Its translation: CASSLGRRGPPKFYEQYF.

V and J are TRBV5-4 and TRBJ1-1; TRBD1 aligns across 8 bases. Germline CDR1 and CDR2: SGHNT and YYREEE (reference sequence). The V and J ends lost 4 bases and 1 base, in that order; junction bases with no gene match: 6. CDR3 size: 15 residues. For the CDR3, the DNA is TGTGCCAGCAGCCGGAGACAGGGGAGGAACACTGAAGCTTTCTTT. This gives the protein CASSRRQGRNTEAFF.

Here the CDR3 reads CASSPGQGLSQPQHF. CDR3 in DNA: TGTGCCAGCAGTCCCGGACAGGGGTTAAGTCAGCCCCAGCATTTT. This chain connects TRBV28 to TRBJ1-5; TRBD1 matches 9 bases. Trimming took 5 bases from V and 6 from J; bases not matched to a gene: 8. The CDR3 has 15 residues. Looked up from germline, CDR1 is MDHEN and CDR2 is SYDVKM.

The rearrangement uses TRBV5-1 and TRBJ1-1; D call uncertain. In germline, CDR1 is SGHRS, CDR2 YFSETQ. V was shortened by 1 base and J by 2 bases, with 15 bases between the two germline ends. This CDR3 contains 16 residues. The CDR3 loop is CASSLRRRAGNTEAFF. The CDR3, as DNA: TGCGCCAGCAGCTTGAGAAGAAGGGCCGGAAACACTGAAGCTTTCTTT.

The J gene is TRBJ2-2, the V gene TRBV5-1, with D uncertain. The CDR3 length is 17 residues. Trimming removed 1 base from V and 4 bases from J, with 17 bases in between. CDR1 SGHRS and CDR2 YFSETQ come from the germline V gene. CDR3 sequence: CASSLSPWLMSTGELFF. The DNA for the CDR3 is TGCGCCAGCAGCTTGTCTCCCTGGTTAATGTCCACCGGGGAGCTGTTTTTT.

The chain joins TRBV10-3 to TRBJ2-5, with 9 bases aligning to TRBD2. Trimming removed 5 bases from V and 1 base from J; junction bases left unmatched: 8. This CDR3 contains 16 residues. Germline V gives CDR1 ENHRY, CDR2 SYGVKD. As DNA, the CDR3 is TGTGCCATCAGTCTGGGCGGGGGGGTGTCCCAAGAGACCCAGTACTTC. This codes for CAISLGGGVSQETQYF.

V is TRBV28 and J is TRBJ2-1, with 11 bases aligning to TRBD2. Trimming took 3 bases from V and 9 from J; bases not matched to a gene: 22. Germline CDR1 reads MDHEN; CDR2 reads SYDVKM. The CDR3 runs to 20 residues. CDR3 nucleotides: TGTGCCAGCAGTTTGGGACTAGCGGTCCTCCGAACAAACCACCCCCCTGAGCAGTTCTTC. It yields the protein CASSLGLAVLRTNHPPEQFF.

V gene TRBV5-1 combines with J gene TRBJ1-6; unclear D gene. This CDR3 is built from 16 residues. V was trimmed by 1 base and J by 6 bases, leaving 14 bases between them. The germline V gene encodes CDR1 SGHRS and CDR2 YFSETQ. In nucleotides, the CDR3 is TGCGCCAGCAGCTTGTTGCCGTCGGTCCCTAATTCACCCCTCCACTTT. The encoded protein is CASSLLPSVPNSPLHF.

This clone is a singleton in its sample. The chain uses TRBV12-3 or TRBV12-4 and TRBJ1-2, with D unclear. Deletions cut 5 bases from V and 0 bases from J, with 7 bases between. The length of the CDR3 is 13 residues. The CDR3 protein is CASSLNTNYGYTF. The CDR3, as DNA: TGTGCCAGCAGTCTAAATACTAACTATGGCTACACCTTC.

The gene calls are TRBV11-2 and TRBJ1-6; the match to TRBD1 covers 7 bases. The CDR3 sequence is 14 residues long. Germline values: CDR1 SGHAT, CDR2 FQNNGV. The V segment lost 3 bases and the J segment 9 bases; nucleotides outside the gene matches: 5. The CDR3, as DNA: TGTGCCAGCAGCTTCCCAGGGGGGAGTTCACCCCTCCACTTT. As protein: CASSFPGGSSPLHF.